This passage covers 16 T cell receptor beta chains from one sample sequenced in a study of CD8 T cells in ankylosing spondylitis (dated by TCRdb to the late 2010s). These receptors lack a known antigen. Overall results and qualifications from the work: Blood from ankylosing spondylitis patients appeared to be characterized by a TCR beta motif composed of under ten highly homologous amino acid variants.

To prepare the library, 5' RACE was applied. Sequencing took place on an Illumina HiSeq 2500. TCRdb's own reprocessing of the public reads used fastp at Q25 and MiXCR and kept productive beta chains. Every entry covers one CDR3 protein and lists the most common genes and DNA from its rows. The sample data list 200,000 to 250,000 distinct CDR3 sequences, and about 6.7% of these were observed just once. The top ten clones comprise about 14% of the sample. The sequenced sample consisted of blood, either unsorted or a sorted T cell fraction (not recorded which). The receptors come from a male donor with ankylosing spondylitis.

This clonotype was counted ten times or more. This sequence joins TRBV28 and TRBJ1-6; D might be TRBD1 (6 bases). This CDR3 comprises 16 residues. Per germline, CDR1 MDHEN and CDR2 SYDVKM. Trimming took 4 bases from V and 8 from J, leaving 18 bases between them. This CDR3 reads CASSWDSRGKDSPLHF. For the CDR3, the DNA is TGTGCCAGCAGTTGGGACTCCAGGGGTAAGGATTCACCCCTCCACTTT.

This clonotype has ten or more counts. This CDR3 is CASSGPDRGRYGYTF. In nucleotides, the CDR3 is TGTGCCAGCAGCGGCCCGGACAGGGGACGTTATGGCTACACCTTC. The J gene is TRBJ1-2, the V gene TRBV9; 9 positions agree with TRBD1. From germline, CDR1 is SGDLS and CDR2 YYNGEE. CDR3 length equals 15 residues. Unmatched junction bases numbered 8, after V lost 3 bases and J lost 5 bases.

In its sample, this clonotype was seen many times. This rearrangement joins TRBV2 to TRBJ1-2; a possible D gene is TRBD1 (5 bases). The length of the CDR3 is 14 residues. The V gene lost 8 bases and the J gene lost 2 bases, with 15 bases spanning the gap. Germline lookup yields CDR1 SNHLY and CDR2 FYNNEI. This CDR3 reads CASLLRTKNYGYTF. CDR3 bases: TGTGCCAGCCTGCTAAGGACAAAAAACTATGGCTACACCTTC.

This clonotype was seen ten or more times. The DNA of the CDR3 is TGCGCCAGCAGCACACGGGGACAGGCTTTAAATGAAAAACTGTTTTTT. This translates into CASSTRGQALNEKLFF. The V call is TRBV5-1, the J call TRBJ1-4; 8 positions agree with TRBD1. V shed 4 bases and J 5 bases; nucleotides not matched to a gene: 10. Germline V gene sequence: CDR1 SGHRS, CDR2 YFSETQ. The CDR3 has 16 residues. The whole variable domain, filled in from reference TRBV5-1 and TRBJ1-4, reads KAGVTQTPRYLIKTRGQQVTLSCSPISGHRSVSWYQQTPGQGLQFLFEYFSETQRNKGNFPGRFSGRQFSNSRSEMNVSTLELGDSALYLCASSTRGQALNEKLFFGSGTQLSVL.

This clonotype has at least ten counts. This rearrangement joins TRBV12-3 or TRBV12-4 to TRBJ2-1; D call uncertain. CDR3 size: 12 residues. Trimming took off 5 bases at V and 7 bases at J, with 9 bases between the two ends. The CDR3 DNA reads as TGTGCCAGCAGTCCCCACCGGAATGAGCAGTTCTTC. Amino acid sequence: CASSPHRNEQFF.

This clonotype was seen many times. The chain uses TRBV24-1 and TRBJ2-2; TRBD1 agrees at 8 bases. Germline loops: CDR1 KGHDR, CDR2 SFDVKD. The V gene end was trimmed by 3 bases and the J gene end by 4 bases; junction bases not matched to a gene: 9. The CDR3 extends over 17 amino acids. CDR3 in DNA: TGTGCCACCAGTGATAGGGCCGGGACAGGCTTCACCGGGGAGCTGTTTTTT. This gives the protein CATSDRAGTGFTGELFF.

This clonotype was detected a few times. The chain uses TRBV4-3 and TRBJ1-5; 7 bases agree with TRBD1. Per germline, CDR1 LGHNA and CDR2 YSLEER. This CDR3 is built from 15 residues. After removal of 3 bases from V and 4 bases from J, the junction contained 6 bases not matched to a gene. The CDR3, as DNA: TGCGCCAGCAGCCACCTGACAGGGCCTAATCAGCCCCAGCATTTT. The encoded protein is CASSHLTGPNQPQHF.

In its sample, this clonotype was seen many times. The rearrangement joins TRBV20-1 to TRBJ2-5; TRBD2 might be the D (5 bases). The germline V gene encodes CDR1 DFQATT and CDR2 SNEGSKA (reference sequence). CDR3 size: 15 residues. Between the trimmed V and J ends, which lost 5 bases and 5 bases, there was a span of 21 bases. The CDR3 bases are TGCAGTGCTCAAAAGACGGACTGGGTTGGTGAGACCCAGTACTTC. Its protein is CSAQKTDWVGETQYF.

The chain has TRBV12-3 or TRBV12-4 and TRBJ1-5; 7 bases are a match to TRBD1. V shed 1 base, J shed 4 bases, and the junction held 7 bases outside the gene matches. This CDR3 contains 16 residues. CDR3 amino acids: CASSLDRAGGNQPQHF. CDR3 DNA: TGTGCCAGCAGTTTAGATCGGGCAGGGGGGAATCAGCCCCAGCATTTT.

The chain couples TRBV9 to TRBJ2-3; D possibly corresponds to TRBD2 (6 bases). The CDR3 consists of 15 residues. Germline lookup yields CDR1 SGDLS and CDR2 YYNGEE. Trimming removed 2 bases from V and 1 base from J, with 11 bases in between. CDR3 sequence (DNA): TGTGCCAGCAGCGTCCTCGGCGGGGGCACAGATACGCAGTATTTT. Translating it yields CASSVLGGGTDTQYF.

In this sample, this clonotype turned up many times. The CDR3 nucleotides are TGCAGCGTTGAGTACGGGAGACCCTACGAGCAGTACTTC. It codes for CSVEYGRPYEQYF. The rearrangement links TRBV29-1 to TRBJ2-7; D may be TRBD2 (6 bases). The CDR3 sequence is 13 residues long. The germline V gene encodes CDR1 SQVTM and CDR2 ANQGSEA. V was trimmed by 3 bases and J by 2 bases, leaving 11 bases between them.

The sample holds a few counts of this clonotype. The chain is built from TRBV6-2 or TRBV6-3 and TRBJ2-5; D remains ambiguous. There are 12 residues in the CDR3. V shed 2 bases and J shed 5 bases, with 6 bases lying between them. CDR1 is MNHEY and CDR2 is SVGEGT in the germline V gene. CDR3 residues: CASSYPGETQYF. In nucleotides, the CDR3 is TGTGCCAGCAGTTACCCCGGGGAGACCCAGTACTTC.

As for this clonotype: A much larger clone differs from this one at a single base, so this may be a read error. The chain employs TRBV6-5 and TRBJ2-5; D remains ambiguous. There are 14 residues in the CDR3. CDR1 and CDR2 (germline): MNHEY, SVGAGI. Trimming stripped 2 bases from V and 7 bases from J, with 14 bases between. The CDR3 is CASSYPHPVGTQYF. Here the CDR3 DNA reads TGTGCCAGCAGTTACCCGCATCCCGTGGGGACCCAGTACTTC.

This clonotype was detected many times. The chain recombines TRBV5-1 with TRBJ1-1; possibly TRBD1 for D (6 bases). CDR3 length: 17 residues. Looked up from germline, CDR1 is SGHRS and CDR2 is YFSETQ. Trimming stripped 0 bases from V and 3 bases from J, with 18 bases between. CDR3 region: CASSLGSGGEDDTEAFF. The CDR3 DNA sequence: TGCGCCAGCAGCTTGGGATCCGGGGGCGAGGATGACACTGAAGCTTTCTTT.

This clonotype was seen repeatedly, ten times or more. V usage is TRBV15 and J usage is TRBJ2-5, with TRBD1 matching 7 bases. The CDR3 runs to 14 residues. The germline V gene has CDR1 LNHNV and CDR2 YYDKDF (reference sequence). V gave up 5 bases and J gave up 1 base; unmatched junction bases: 4. The CDR3 is CATSFDRAQETQYF. The CDR3 coding sequence is TGTGCCACCAGCTTCGACAGGGCCCAAGAGACCCAGTACTTC.

The chain couples TRBV6-2 or TRBV6-3 to TRBJ2-7, with TRBD2 matching over 10 bases. This CDR3 comprises 15 residues. The germline gives CDR1 MNHEY, CDR2 SVGEGT. With V trimmed by 4 bases and J by 7 bases, 10 bases remained unmatched. The CDR3 loop is CASSFPAGGLLEQYF. The CDR3 bases are TGTGCCAGCAGTTTTCCAGCGGGAGGGCTGCTGGAGCAGTACTTC.